A selection of T cell receptor beta chains follows, all from one sample in a study of Ad26.COV2.S vaccination and SARS-CoV-2 variants. The repertoire was sequenced with immunoSEQ multiplex PCR; TCRdb's copy has only in-frame clones and lacks some. The sample lists roughly 300,000 clones; around 89% were seen once. Here the sequenced sample was peripheral blood, taken in a trial of Ad26.COV2.S vaccine versus placebo. The receptor set was obtained from a person aged 18-60 years who received the Ad26.COV2.S COVID-19 vaccine or a placebo. Both conserved end residues are part of each CDR3. D genes are given only for firm matches. Not every row has a clone size; where given, it reads once, few, many or a size class.

TRBV18,-,TRBJ1-5,-,CASSPMFGQPQHF,TGTGCCAGCTCACCTATGTTTGGTCAGCCCCAGCATTTT
TRBV21-1,-,TRBJ1-3,-,CASSRTGNTIYF,TGTGCCAGCAGCAGGACTGGAAACACCATATATTTT
TRBV7-9,-,TRBJ1-4,TRBD1,CASSLAQNRGPSNEKLFF,TGTGCCAGCAGCTTAGCCCAAAATAGGGGGCCATCTAATGAAAAACTGTTTTTT
TRBV7-3,-,TRBJ1-5,-,CASSRERDQPQHF,TGTGCCAGCAGCCGGGAGAGGGATCAGCCCCAGCATTTT
TRBV7-2,-,TRBJ1-1,TRBD1,CASSPQGGRDMNTEAFF,TGTGCCAGCAGCCCCCAGGGGGGGCGAGACATGAACACTGAAGCTTTCTTT
TRBV29-1,once,TRBJ1-1,-,CSVVSFRTEAFF,TGCAGCGTTGTCAGTTTTCGCACTGAAGCTTTCTTT
TRBV7-6,once,TRBJ2-5,-,CASSSHQETQYF,TGTGCCAGCAGCTCCCACCAAGAGACCCAGTACTTC
TRBV5-1,-,TRBJ2-5,TRBD1,CASSLATLRDRGDETQYF,TGCGCCAGCAGCTTGGCGACCCTCCGGGACAGGGGCGATGAGACCCAGTACTTC
TRBV27,-,TRBJ2-7,TRBD1,CATAQGVSSYEQYF,TGTGCCACCGCGCAGGGGGTTTCTTCCTACGAGCAGTACTTC
TRBV21-1,-,TRBJ2-1,-,CASSPRLVYEQFF,TGTGCCAGCAGCCCCAGACTAGTCTATGAGCAGTTCTTC
TRBV15,once,TRBJ2-1,TRBD1,CATSRATGGYDEQFF,TGTGCCACCAGCAGAGCGACAGGGGGATATGATGAGCAGTTCTTC
TRBV24-1,-,TRBJ1-3,TRBD1,CATSVFPGQGVSPIRVTIYF,TGTGCCACCAGTGTTTTTCCGGGACAGGGGGTCTCGCCGATCAGGGTCACCATATATTTT
TRBV5-1,once,TRBJ2-7,TRBD2,CASSLGTSGSSGWNYEQYF,TGCGCCAGCAGCTTGGGGACTAGCGGGAGTTCCGGATGGAACTACGAGCAGTACTTC
TRBV19,-,TRBJ1-3,-,CASSTDGSSGNTIYF,TGTGCCAGTAGTACTGACGGAAGCTCTGGAAACACCATATATTTT
TRBV5-4,once,TRBJ2-1,-,CASGQLWDEQFF,TGTGCCAGCGGCCAGCTTTGGGATGAGCAGTTCTTC
TRBV7-3,-,TRBJ2-1,TRBD2,CASSLRREGNEQFF,TGTGCCAGCAGCTTAAGACGGGAGGGGAATGAGCAGTTCTTC
TRBV12-3/TRBV12-4,-,TRBJ1-1,-,CASSLVGGTEAFF,TGTGCCAGCAGTTTGGTCGGGGGCACTGAAGCTTTCTTT
TRBV9,-,TRBJ2-7,-,CASSVSSNRRVREQYF,TGTGCCAGCAGCGTAAGTAGTAACAGGAGGGTCAGGGAGCAGTACTTC
TRBV4-3,-,TRBJ1-1,-,CASSYADGWNTEAFF,TGCGCCAGCAGCTACGCAGATGGATGGAACACTGAAGCTTTCTTT
TRBV3-1/TRBV3-2,-,TRBJ1-2,-,CASSQAPGGYTF,TGTGCCAGCAGCCAAGCCCCGGGGGGCTACACCTTC
TRBV30,-,TRBJ1-2,-,CAWRLDRLYGYTF,TGTGCCTGGAGGCTTGACAGACTCTATGGCTACACCTTC
TRBV5-6,-,TRBJ2-7,TRBD2,CASSPFLLAGDGTYEQYF,TGTGCCAGCAGCCCCTTTTTGCTAGCGGGAGATGGAACCTACGAGCAGTACTTC
TRBV30,-,TRBJ2-3,TRBD2,CAWSVLDFRTSGRATDTQYF,TGTGCCTGGAGTGTACTGGACTTCAGGACTAGCGGGAGGGCGACAGATACGCAGTATTTT
TRBV5-1,-,TRBJ1-1,TRBD1,CASSFRDRNTEAFF,TGCGCCAGCAGCTTTAGGGACAGGAACACTGAAGCTTTCTTT
TRBV20-1,-,TRBJ1-2,-,CSARVYGYTF,TGCAGTGCCAGGGTCTATGGCTACACCTTC
TRBV7-2,-,TRBJ1-1,-,CASSLSRVRPTEAFF,TGTGCCAGCAGCCTTTCTCGCGTGCGACCCACTGAAGCTTTCTTT
TRBV27,-,TRBJ2-3,TRBD2,CASSYGLADTQYF,TGTGCCAGCAGTTACGGACTAGCTGATACGCAGTATTTT
TRBV19,-,TRBJ2-1,-,CASSPSYNEQFF,TGTGCCAGTAGCCCTTCCTACAATGAGCAGTTCTTC
TRBV4-1,once,TRBJ2-3,-,CASSQDRATDTQYF,TGCGCCAGCAGCCAAGATCGAGCCACAGATACGCAGTATTTT
TRBV30,few,TRBJ1-1,-,CAWNGYTEAFF,TGTGCCTGGAACGGGTACACTGAAGCTTTCTTT
TRBV7-9,-,TRBJ1-1,-,CASSFRDTGPLNTEAFF,TGTGCCAGCAGCTTCCGGGACACGGGCCCCTTGAACACTGAAGCTTTCTTT
TRBV5-4,few,TRBJ2-7,-,CASSLHGAKSEQYF,TGTGCCAGCAGCTTGCATGGGGCAAAGAGCGAGCAGTACTTC
TRBV7-8,-,TRBJ1-6,-,CASSLAGWGNSPLHF,TGTGCCAGCAGCTTAGCCGGATGGGGCAATTCACCCCTCCACTTT
TRBV5-1,-,TRBJ2-3,-,CASTVVGTSTDTQYF,TGCGCCAGCACGGTTGTAGGGACTAGCACAGATACGCAGTATTTT
TRBV4-3,-,TRBJ2-2,-,CASSQDTMNTGELFF,TGCGCCAGCAGCCAAGATACAATGAACACCGGGGAGCTGTTTTTT
TRBV7-9,-,TRBJ1-1,-,CASSLDGVNTEAFF,TGTGCCAGCAGCTTAGACGGCGTGAACACTGAAGCTTTCTTT
TRBV7-9,-,TRBJ1-2,-,CASSLGRQVHGYTF,TGTGCCAGCAGCTTAGGTCGACAGGTGCACGGCTACACCTTC
TRBV5-4,-,TRBJ1-1,-,CASRGMNTEAFF,TGTGCCAGCAGAGGGATGAACACTGAAGCTTTCTTT
TRBV5-1,once,TRBJ1-1,TRBD1,CASTRTGEGEAFF,TGCGCCAGCACCCGGACAGGGGAGGGTGAAGCTTTCTTT
TRBV14,few,TRBJ1-1,-,CASSQKRDTEAFF,TGTGCCAGCAGCCAAAAAAGGGACACTGAAGCTTTCTTT
TRBV29-1,-,TRBJ1-1,-,CSVPGYALRSMNTEAFF,TGCAGCGTTCCGGGGTATGCCCTGAGATCGATGAACACTGAAGCTTTCTTT
TRBV7-3,-,TRBJ2-3,TRBD2,CASSTQAGAGTDTQYF,TGTGCCAGCAGCACTCAAGCGGGAGCGGGCACAGATACGCAGTATTTT
TRBV4-3,-,TRBJ2-7,-,CASSHHRVSDEQYF,TGCGCCAGCAGCCACCACAGGGTCAGTGACGAGCAGTACTTC
TRBV7-6,-,TRBJ1-3,-,CASGQVGGTGNTIYF,TGTGCCAGCGGCCAAGTTGGAGGTACTGGAAACACCATATATTTT
TRBV30,-,TRBJ1-5,-,CAWSGQNNQPQHF,TGTGCCTGGAGTGGACAGAATAATCAGCCCCAGCATTTT
TRBV9,-,TRBJ1-5,-,CASSLTGLSNQPQHF,TGTGCCAGCAGCCTTACAGGTCTTAGCAATCAGCCCCAGCATTTT
TRBV2,once,TRBJ2-2,TRBD2,CASTRTSGSGELFF,TGTGCCAGCACTCGGACTAGCGGTTCGGGGGAGCTGTTTTTT